Here is one T cell receptor (beta chain) with its context. This clone has just a few counts. The specificity of this receptor is unknown. Within one base of it there is no much larger clone, and no base qualities were kept. The entry originates in a study of beta chain features in type 1 diabetes (dated by TCRdb to the late 2010s). At the level of the whole study: Mean age, gender distribution, total cell number and subset yield did not differ between patients and healthy donors. A total of approximately 99,000,000 sorted cells were examined across all samples, and RNA yield correlated strongly with the number of cells per subset. The study compared TCRB repertoires of sorted circulating CD4+ T cell subsets between recently diagnosed type 1 diabetes patients and matched healthy donors. Regulatory and stem cell-like memory subsets were obtained from only 8 patients and roughly 8 healthy donors, while naive and central memory subsets were obtained from all 30 or so donors. What the study reported, not specific to this receptor: Patients with type 1 diabetes made fewer insertions and deleted more nucleotides at VDJ recombination sites, implying thymic rearrangement abnormalities. Naive, central memory and regulatory TCRB repertoires appeared to be more similar among patients than among healthy donors. PCR might favor shorter templates, but patient and control samples were amplified and corrected together, so any skew would affect both groups equally. Type 1 diabetes patients showed a moderate but significant shortening of TCRB CDR3 length in all four CD4+ subsets. Because cDNA was sequenced instead of genomic DNA, activated cells with high expression could be over-represented, although the groups did not differ in activation or CD3 levels. Only small numbers of individuals were included in the HLA sub-analyses, which left unresolved whether HLA type had any influence on TCRB rearrangement.

From each donor, a single peripheral blood sample of 100 to 150 mL on average was drawn into heparinised tubes. Naive, central memory, regulatory and stem cell-like memory CD4+ T cells were sorted on a BD FACSAria II using a panel including CD45RO, CCR7, CD25, CD127, CD95 and CD27. All sorted populations exceeded 98% purity. PBMCs were isolated right away by Lymphoprep density gradient centrifugation and were stained directly, without culture. So that batch effects would be minimized, each experiment stained and sorted samples in pairs, pairing one healthy donor with one patient. CDR1 and CDR2, per the germline V gene (reference sequence), are SEHNR and FQNEAQ. Germline trimming: 5 bases from V, 5 bases from J; junction bases outside gene matches: 9. The CDR3 goes from the cysteine to the phenylalanine over 14 residues. Only the CDR3 part of the read is kept: 42 bases, read in frame from the first base.

The entire isolated RNA was reverse transcribed using the High Capacity cDNA Reverse Transcription Kit, and thus expressed TCRB transcripts were sequenced. Deep immunoSEQ sequencing was applied to naive, central memory and regulatory T cell samples, giving an average of roughly 3.5 million total reads per sample. Sorted cells were lysed in RLT buffer, and RNA was extracted using DNase-treated RNeasy Micro or Mini kits according to cell number. To prevent cross-contamination, every cell subset was processed on its own, while patient and healthy donor samples were processed together. The immunoSEQ multiplex PCR was used to amplify TCRB sequences from cDNA, generating 87-bp fragments that spanned the CDR3 region. Sequencing of the amplicons was done on the Illumina HiSeq platform. From the authors' description of their analysis: PCR bias was corrected computationally using synthetic template baselines, and reads within Hamming distance 2 were collapsed, with unmergeable singletons discarded. Reads were aligned against IMGT so that V, D and J genes, CDR3 length and insertions or deletions at six rearrangement sites could be assigned. Within each subset, clonotype counts were normalized to the number of sorted cells before true diversity and Gini coefficients were calculated with the tcR R package. Repertoire sharing was quantified using the overlap coefficient calculated on TCRB nucleotide sequences. As a proxy for the pre-selection repertoire, out-of-frame TCRB sequences from naive cells were analyzed. TCRdb limited this immuneACCESS table to in-frame rearrangements with V and J called. A share of clones is missing; checked studies link under half to unresolved V genes, and the rest is unexplained. V and J calls and clone size are given by that table; D and trimming were obtained from the DNA. The sample has about 230,000 clones on record, roughly 17% of them singletons. The ten biggest clones cover 0.07% to 0.095% of the sample.

Sequencing was carried out using naive CD4+ T cells from blood. The cell subset or site label here, explained by the study, means: true naive CD4+ T cells. The V and J segments used are TRBV7-9 and TRBJ2-7; 7 nucleotides in the junction match TRBD1. This receptor was identified in a man aged 25-40 years with type 1 diabetes. The DNA is as follows: TGTGCCAGCAGCACCTTGACAGGGTTCCACGAGCAGTACTTC. It is translated as CASSTLTGFHEQYF.